The 25 T cell receptor beta chains below all came from one sample that was sequenced in a study of shared clonotypes between healthy human individuals (dated by TCRdb to 2019 to 2021). Library method: the immunoSEQ multiplex PCR assay. This is the immuneACCESS table as TCRdb keeps it, with only in-frame sequences that have V and J called. A part of the clones is gone; compared with another copy, unresolved V genes explain less than half, and the rest is unexplained. The sample table contains over a million clones; only one count was recorded for 70% to 80% of them. About 1.5% of the sample belongs to the ten largest clones. Sequencing was carried out using memory CD4+ T cells sorted from blood. Explained via the paper, the cell subset or site label denotes: CD45RA-negative fraction. The receptor set was obtained from a man aged 18-30 years in good health.

This clone has just one count. The rearrangement links TRBV10-2 to TRBJ1-1, with TRBD1 as a possible D gene (5 bases). The CDR3 is 17 amino acids. Germline V gene sequence: CDR1 WSHSY, CDR2 SAAADI. V lost 3 bases and J lost 1, with 18 bases in between. The CDR3, as DNA: TGCGCCAGCAGTGATGGGCAGGGAAGGGGCACGAACACTGAAGCTTTCTTT. This codes for CASSDGQGRGTNTEAFF.

The chain carries TRBV6-6 and TRBJ1-1, with D unclear. V lost 7 bases and J 5 bases, leaving 17 bases between the germline ends. The CDR3 sequence is 14 residues long. Germline V gives CDR1 MNHNY, CDR2 SVGAGI (reference sequence). CDR3 bases: TGTGCCAGCACCCTACTTATGACTGGAACTGAAGCTTTCTTT. It codes for CASTLLMTGTEAFF.

CDR3 coding DNA: TGTGCCAGCTGGGAGCTATACAATGAGCAGTTCTTC. This gives the protein CASWELYNEQFF. This chain links TRBV2 with TRBJ2-1; a weak D match, TRBD2 (5 bases). Trimming left V 8 bases short and J 4 bases short, with 9 bases between. The CDR3 covers 12 residues. Germline values: CDR1 SNHLY, CDR2 FYNNEI.

A remark on this clone: Other DNA sequences within the sample encode an identical CDR3. The J gene is TRBJ1-1, the V gene TRBV6-1; D is perhaps TRBD1 (5 bases). Per the germline V gene, CDR1 is MNHNS and CDR2 is SASEGT. V lost 6 bases and J 4 bases, leaving 12 bases between the germline ends. CDR3 length: 13 amino acids. The CDR3 DNA follows: TGTGCCAGCAGGGTGACAGTAGGCACTGAAGCTTTCTTT. As protein: CASRVTVGTEAFF.

This clone was recorded a few times. Within the sample, other DNA sequences also encode this same CDR3. This chain connects TRBV5-6 to TRBJ1-5; D unresolved. The germline CDR1 and CDR2 sequences are SGHDT and YYEEEE. The CDR3 spans 15 residues. The V gene lost 0 bases and the J gene lost 0 bases, with 7 bases spanning the gap. The CDR3 DNA is TGTGCCAGCAGCTTGGGAGGATTTAGCAATCAGCCCCAGCATTTT. Translation: CASSLGGFSNQPQHF.

The V and J genes are TRBV7-6 and TRBJ1-6, with D maybe TRBD1 (6 bases). CDR3 length: 15 residues. Germline V gene sequence: CDR1 SGHVS, CDR2 FNYEAQ. Deletions cut 4 bases from V and 9 bases from J, with 16 bases between. This chain's CDR3 is CASSSSRDTASPLHF. CDR3 in DNA: TGTGCCAGCAGCTCGAGCCGGGACACGGCTTCACCCCTCCACTTT.

This clone was observed a few times. Distinct nucleotide sequences in the sample also encode this CDR3. This sequence joins TRBV7-8 and TRBJ1-1; a possible D gene is TRBD1 (5 bases). The CDR3 sequence is 13 residues long. V gave up 2 bases and J gave up 5 bases, with 9 bases separating them. The germline CDR1 and CDR2 sequences are SGHVS and FQNEAQ. The CDR3 spells CASSLTGPTEAFF. Here the CDR3 DNA reads TGTGCCAGCAGCTTAACAGGACCAACTGAAGCTTTCTTT.

This chain uses TRBV2 with TRBJ1-4, with TRBD1 identical over 9 bases. The V gene's germline CDR1 is SNHLY and CDR2 FYNNEI. The trim removed 6 bases at V and 8 bases at J, leaving 7 bases unmatched. The length of the CDR3 is 14 residues. This chain's CDR3 is CASRPGQGGEKLFF. CDR3 nucleotide sequence: TGTGCCAGCAGGCCGGGACAGGGAGGCGAAAAACTGTTTTTT.

The CDR3 DNA reads as TGTGCCAGCAGTTTATTGAGGGGAATAGGGGAGACCCAGTACTTC. Amino acid sequence: CASSLLRGIGETQYF. V is TRBV27 and J is TRBJ2-5; D may be TRBD1 or TRBD2 (5 bases each). Germline V gives CDR1 MNHEY, CDR2 SMNVEV (reference sequence). This CDR3 has 15 residues. The V and J ends lost 1 base and 5 bases respectively, with 14 bases between them.

This clone was seen a few times. The chain has TRBV30 and TRBJ1-1; TRBD1 is a possible D gene (5 bases). V shed 5 bases and J shed 6 bases, with 10 bases lying between them. The CDR3 is 11 amino acids. Germline values: CDR1 GTSNPN, CDR2 SVGIG (reference sequence). The CDR3 sequence is CAWSAGPEAFF. As DNA, the CDR3 is TGTGCCTGGTCCGCAGGGCCTGAAGCTTTCTTT.

V is TRBV10-2 and J is TRBJ1-5; tentatively, D is TRBD1 (6 bases). From germline, CDR1 is WSHSY and CDR2 SAAADI. Trimming left V 4 bases short and J 6 bases short, with 13 bases between. The CDR3 loop spans 14 amino acids. The DNA of the CDR3 is TGCGCCAGCAGTGTCCGGGGGCTCACTCAGCCCCAGCATTTT. It is translated as CASSVRGLTQPQHF.

The chain couples TRBV5-1 to TRBJ2-6; D is tentatively TRBD1 or TRBD2 (5 bases each). V shed 1 base and J shed 4 bases, with 9 bases lying between them. CDR3 length: 15 amino acids. Germline loops: CDR1 SGHRS, CDR2 YFSETQ. CDR3 loop: CASSLPGDGANVLTF. The DNA of the CDR3 is TGCGCCAGCAGCTTGCCCGGGGACGGGGCCAACGTCCTGACTTTC.

The chain's CDR3 is CASSPLSGRSYEQYF. The CDR3 nucleotides are TGCGCCAGCAGCCCCCTTAGCGGGAGGAGCTACGAGCAGTACTTC. The chain employs TRBV23-1 and TRBJ2-7, with 10 bases that match TRBD2. TRBV23-1 has ORF status, its function being uncertain. The CDR3 consists of 15 residues. J lost 3 bases, V lost 6 bases, and 8 bases had no gene match.

This clone has a single count. The rearrangement links TRBV12-2 to TRBJ2-7; the D call of TRBD1 is as the table states it, not checked on the DNA. TRBV12-2 is tagged as a pseudogene. This CDR3 comprises 14 residues. This CDR3 reads CASAWGVSSYEQYF. DNA of the CDR3: TGTGCAAGTGCCTGGGGCGTGAGCTCCTACGAGCAGTACTTC.

The chain combines TRBV27 with TRBJ2-7; TRBD1 might be the D (5 bases). Germline V gives CDR1 MNHEY, CDR2 SMNVEV (reference sequence). Trimming cost V 6 bases and J 4 bases, with 16 bases left between them. The length of the CDR3 is 14 residues. CDR3 in amino acids: CASSREVQVYEQYF. DNA of the CDR3: TGTGCCAGCAGCCGCGAGGTACAGGTTTACGAGCAGTACTTC.

This clone appeared a single time. Lacking the conserved final phenylalanine or tryptophan, this CDR3 likely reflects a read error. The DNA is left out, because the CDR3 cannot be placed on it with certainty; the CDR3 is given as TCRdb lists it. The genes are TRBV10-1 and TRBJ2-7; the D segment call TRBD1 is taken from the table without a DNA check. Inclusive of both ends, the CDR3 amounts to 13 amino acids. CDR1 WNHNN and CDR2 SYGVQD come from the germline V gene (reference sequence). The CDR3 is CASSEKPDRLSSG.

This sequence joins TRBV18 and TRBJ1-1; D gene ambiguous. V gave up 6 bases and J gave up 5 bases, with 19 bases separating them. Germline V gives CDR1 KGHSH, CDR2 LQKENI. The CDR3 has 15 amino acids. The chain's CDR3 is CASSPGDTTVTEAFF. The DNA for the CDR3 is TGTGCCAGCTCCCCCGGCGACACGACGGTAACTGAAGCTTTCTTT.

The chain uses TRBV7-9 and TRBJ1-3; D is uncertain. Trimming pared 1 base from V and 4 bases from J, leaving 11 bases between. The CDR3 extends over 15 amino acids. Germline-derived CDR1 and CDR2 are SEHNR and FQNEAQ (reference sequence). CDR3 DNA sequence: TGTGCCAGCAGCTTAGTGGGTTCAGCGGGAAACACCATATATTTT. This codes for CASSLVGSAGNTIYF.

This clone was detected many times. Other DNA sequences in the sample encode the same CDR3. The gene calls are TRBV29-1 and TRBJ2-3; D not resolved. The CDR3 sequence is 15 residues long. The V end lost 2 bases, the J end lost 1 base, and 13 bases lay between the germline ends. In germline, CDR1 is SQVTM, CDR2 ANQGSEA. CDR3 bases: TGCAGCGTTGAACTATACAGCGCCCGCACAGATACGCAGTATTTT. This sequence encodes CSVELYSARTDTQYF.

The sample holds a few counts of this clone. The CDR3 loop is CASSWTGSSGNTIYF. For the CDR3, the DNA is TGTGCCAGCAGCTGGACAGGGTCCTCTGGAAACACCATATATTTT. V usage is TRBV7-2 and J usage is TRBJ1-3; 8 nucleotides agree with TRBD1. The length of the CDR3 is 15 residues. J lost 0 bases, V lost 4 bases, and 2 bases had no gene match. CDR1 and CDR2 (germline): SGHTA, FQGNSA.

This clone appeared many times. The chain employs TRBV7-9 and TRBJ2-2, with TRBD1 matching 9 bases. Germline trimming cut 3 bases from V and 4 bases from J; bases unmatched to any gene: 9. The germline CDR1 and CDR2 sequences are SEHNR and FQNEAQ (reference sequence). CDR3 size: 17 residues. CDR3 amino acids: CASSLPPRTGATGELFF. The CDR3 bases are TGTGCCAGCAGCTTGCCCCCCCGGACAGGGGCCACCGGGGAGCTGTTTTTT.

This sequence joins TRBV6-1 and TRBJ2-2, with D uncertain. Germline CDR1 and CDR2: MNHNS and SASEGT. CDR3 length: 15 amino acids. Trimming cost V 7 bases and J 2 bases, with 14 bases left between them. This chain's CDR3 is CASKAEQINTGELFF. In DNA, the CDR3 is TGTGCCAGCAAAGCAGAACAGATAAACACCGGGGAGCTGTTTTTT.

This clone was counted a few times. This rearrangement joins TRBV6-6 to TRBJ1-2; tentatively, D is TRBD1 (5 bases). Per the germline V gene, CDR1 is MNHNY and CDR2 is SVGAGI (reference sequence). V shed 0 bases and J shed 0 bases, with 11 bases lying between them. This CDR3 spans 16 amino acids. CDR3 in amino acids: CASSYSPGTSNYGYTF. The CDR3 DNA is TGTGCCAGCAGTTACTCTCCGGGGACCTCTAACTATGGCTACACCTTC.

The gene calls are TRBV27 and TRBJ2-7, with 9 nucleotides matching TRBD2. Per germline, CDR1 MNHEY and CDR2 SMNVEV (reference sequence). The CDR3 sequence is 15 residues long. V lost 4 bases and J lost 3; bases outside the gene matches: 7. The CDR3 DNA follows: TGTGCCAGCAGTTCACCGCGCGGGGGGGTCTACGAGCAGTACTTC. It encodes CASSSPRGGVYEQYF.

This clone was seen a handful of times. This likely stems from a read error, as it lies one base from a far larger clone. This chain joins TRBV14 and TRBJ1-1; possible D gene TRBD1, 6 bases. CDR3 length: 13 residues. CDR1 SGHDN and CDR2 FVKESK come from the germline V gene. The V and J ends lost 0 bases and 4 bases respectively, with 6 bases between them. CDR3 residues: CASSQDRGTEAFF. For the CDR3, the DNA is TGTGCCAGCAGCCAAGACAGGGGCACTGAAGCTTTCTTT.